The next 9 T cell receptor beta chains were all read from a single sample in a study of OX40 agonist ivuxolimab in advanced cancers. Libraries were prepared by immunoSEQ multiplex PCR; TCRdb keeps only in-frame clonotypes and omits some of them. The table records roughly 39,000 clones, about 88% of them present only once. The material was CD4+ or CD8+ T cells sorted from blood, obtained in a trial of the OX40 agonist ivuxolimab. The receptors originated from an adult with an advanced solid tumor such as melanoma, head and neck, liver or kidney cancer.

The chain joins TRBV4-2 to TRBJ1-4, with D possibly being TRBD1 (5 bases). V dropped 1 base and J dropped 4 bases, with 10 bases sitting between them. Germline V gene sequence: CDR1 LGHNA, CDR2 YNFKEQ. CDR3 size: 15 residues. This CDR3 is CASSQAWDRNEKLFF. The CDR3 region has the DNA TGTGCCAGCAGCCAAGCCTGGGACCGTAATGAAAAACTGTTTTTT.

This clone was observed once. V is TRBV15 and J is TRBJ1-3; D not resolved. CDR1 LNHNV and CDR2 YYDKDF come from the germline V gene (reference sequence). This CDR3 spans 15 amino acids. The V gene lost 1 base and the J gene lost 1 base, with 8 bases spanning the gap. CDR3 protein: CATSRVKSSGNTIYF. In DNA, the CDR3 is TGTGCCACCAGCAGAGTTAAGAGTTCTGGAAACACCATATATTTT.

The J gene is TRBJ2-1, the V gene TRBV6-4, with 7 bases identical to TRBD1. Germline CDR1 and CDR2: MRHNA and SNTAGT. With 4 bases clipped from V and 0 bases from J, the junction kept 3 bases outside the gene matches. This CDR3 contains 15 residues. Here the CDR3 reads CASSATGSSYNEQFF. The CDR3 bases are TGTGCCAGCAGTGCGACAGGGAGCTCCTACAATGAGCAGTTCTTC.

This clone showed up just a few times. J is TRBJ2-1 and V is TRBV6-1; TRBD2 aligns across 7 bases. This CDR3 has 15 residues. The germline V gene encodes CDR1 MNHNS and CDR2 SASEGT. With 2 bases clipped from V and 9 bases from J, the junction kept 10 bases outside the gene matches. The CDR3 protein is CASSETEETSSEQFF. Written as DNA, the CDR3 is TGTGCCAGCAGTGAAACGGAAGAGACTAGCAGTGAGCAGTTCTTC.

The chain joins TRBV7-8 to TRBJ2-1; 13 positions match TRBD2. The CDR3 has 17 amino acids. Trimming cost V 5 bases and J 0 bases; bases outside gene matches: 4. The V gene's germline CDR1 is SGHVS and CDR2 FQNEAQ. The CDR3 DNA sequence: TGTGCCAGCAGCCCTAGACTAGCGGGAGGCTCCTACAATGAGCAGTTCTTC. This gives the protein CASSPRLAGGSYNEQFF.

This chain uses TRBV6-4 with TRBJ2-1; 15 bases match TRBD2. CDR1 and CDR2 from the germline V gene are MRHNA and SNTAGT. The trim removed 4 bases at V and 6 bases at J, leaving 4 bases unmatched. The CDR3 has 16 amino acids. The CDR3 region has the DNA TGTGCCAGCAGTGTCGGACTAGCGGGGGGGGCCAATGAGCAGTTCTTC. This codes for CASSVGLAGGANEQFF.

V is TRBV7-6 and J is TRBJ1-4, with D possibly TRBD1 on 6 matching bases. Trimming cost V 1 base and J 0 bases, with 15 bases left between them. The length of the CDR3 is 18 residues. CDR1 is SGHVS, CDR2 FNYEAQ, per germline. Here the CDR3 reads CASSLGGQDRPTNEKLFF. DNA for the CDR3: TGTGCCAGCAGCTTAGGGGGACAAGATCGGCCAACTAATGAAAAACTGTTTTTT.

This chain connects TRBV6-6 to TRBJ2-1; unclear D gene. Germline V gene data show CDR1 as MNHNY and CDR2 as SVGAGI (reference sequence). Trimming left V 3 bases short and J 7 bases short, with 7 bases between. There are 12 residues in the CDR3. CDR3 coding DNA: TGTGCCAGCAGTTATCTAGGGAATGAGCAGTTCTTC. Its translation: CASSYLGNEQFF.

The chain combines TRBV27 with TRBJ2-2; 7 bases are shared with TRBD2. V shed 1 base, J shed 3 bases, and the junction held 5 bases outside the gene matches. This CDR3 comprises 16 residues. The germline gives CDR1 MNHEY, CDR2 SMNVEV (reference sequence). The DNA for the CDR3 is TGTGCCAGCAGTTTATATGGTAGCGGGTACACCGGGGAGCTGTTTTTT. This translates into CASSLYGSGYTGELFF.